This T cell receptor beta chain derives from a study of neurological immune-mediated disorders (dated by TCRdb to between 2019 and 2020). A note on the overall study: Among the 34 multiple sclerosis patients, relapsing-remitting MS accounted for around 30 and secondary progressive MS accounted for 3. Peripheral blood TCR-beta repertoires from patients with HTLV-I-associated myelopathy (HAM/TSP), patients with multiple sclerosis, and healthy controls were compared in the study using UMI-based sequencing. The approximately 100 TCR-beta libraries included longitudinal samples, technical triplicates and paired sorted CD4+ and CD8+ T-cell subsets alongside PBMC samples. Of the 68 subjects in the cohort, around 14 were HAM/TSP patients, some 34 were multiple sclerosis patients, and approximately 20 were healthy controls.

cDNA was synthesized by template-switch 5'RACE using a primer with a 10-nucleotide random unique molecular identifier that tagged each TCR transcript. Over 180 million TCR-beta sequences, covering 15-18 subjects, were produced in each sequencing run. The RNeasy kit was used for extraction of total RNA. The KAPA Real-time Library Amplification kit was used to amplify TCR-beta VDJ regions with primers for the TCR constant region and the 5'RACE anchor. A first PCR added sample indexes and Illumina adaptors, and a second PCR then raised library yield. After purification with Ampure beads, the TCR product of roughly 650 bp was size-selected on a 2% E-gel SizeSelection system. Before pooling, library quality was checked on a Bioanalyzer, concentration was measured with Qubit, and libraries were quantified with the Kapa Library Quantification kit. An Illumina HiSeq 2500 was used to sequence the libraries paired-end at 2 x 150 bp. To increase sequence diversity, roughly 23-30% phiX was spiked into each library pool. The published analysis was carried out like this. Quality-filtered reads were processed with the UMI-based MiGEC pipeline, which removed over 80% of raw TCR sequences during error correction. VDJ genes were aligned to IMGT germline references, and clonotypes were defined by unique CDR3 amino acid sequence plus V-J genes. Clonal expansion, Shannon diversity, and CDR3 relatedness (CalcPairwiseDistances, ClusterSamples) were evaluated with VDJtools, and phylogenetic trees were built with CLCbio workbench. Expanded clones were defined as having at least 8 unique UMIs, based on coefficient-of-variation modelling across technical triplicates. The public sequencing data were trimmed at Q25 with fastp and processed into clonotypes with MiXCR by TCRdb, which kept only in-frame beta chains. A single entry per CDR3 protein holds the most common genes and DNA from its merged rows. The V and J calls come from TCRdb's annotation, not from the publication. The sample table contains around 94,000 distinct CDR3 sequences; only one count was recorded for approximately 3.3% of them. Of the sample, around 6% is held by the ten largest clones.

Unsorted PBMC libraries were generated from 2 million PBMCs stored in RNAlater at -80 °C until RNA extraction. The multiple sclerosis patients were enrolled in a US clinical protocol that used magnetic resonance imaging to evaluate disease progression. PBMCs were separated from peripheral blood using Ficoll-Hypaque density gradient centrifugation and then cryopreserved in liquid nitrogen. Taken from cysteine to phenylalanine, the CDR3 has 16 residues. Here the CDR3 DNA is all that survives: 48 bases in frame from base 1. From a lookup of the germline V gene, CDR1 and CDR2 are MNHEY and SVGEGT. Trimming at the junction amounts to 0 bases on V and 5 bases on J, and the germline ends lie 13 bases apart. This clonotype was seen ten or more times. The target of this receptor is not known. No clone much larger than this one lies a single base away; base qualities are absent. What the authors observed across the whole study: The MS cluster showed no association with clinical or MRI features, and the authors stated that larger cohorts are needed. TCR clonal expansion was highest in HAM/TSP patients and lowest in MS patients, with MS patients falling below even healthy controls. No identical CDR3 amino acid sequences were shared among expanded clones across subjects, suggesting private TCR-beta repertoires in all groups. Phylogenetic analysis grouped repertoires from 18 of 34 MS patients into a cluster of related CDR3 sequences, suggesting a possible repertoire-level signature.

Sequencing was done on a sample of PBMCs. The V gene is TRBV6-2 or TRBV6-3 and the J gene is TRBJ2-2, with TRBD2 as a weak D call on 5 bases. This TCR came from a woman aged 18 to 35 with multiple sclerosis. The DNA sequence reads TGTGCCAGCAGTTACTCACCGGGGAGTGGGACCGGGGAGCTGTTTTTT. The resulting protein is CASSYSPGSGTGELFF.